The clone carrying this TCR beta chain was counted ten times or more. The antigen remains unidentified. PBMCs stemmed from 10 ml fresh peripheral blood. The source material, RNA transcripts, was used to amplify TCR beta CDR3 regions. An initial round of RT-PCR targeting the TCR CDR3 relied on the HTBI primer set. TCRdb independently ran MiXCR on the multiplex PCR reads; one entry per CDR3 protein. The table shows some 760,000 distinct CDR3 sequences, with around 15% occurring only once. The data belong to a study of T cells in Graves' hyperthyroidism and ophthalmopathy. Whole-study context: Peripheral blood was acquired at first diagnosis, ahead of any therapy whatsoever. Notes on the study in general: With a median lead of about six months before onset, the model predicted ophthalmopathy. Blood held most thyroid clonotypes expanded above 0.001 frequency.

V gave up 5 bases and J gave up 2 bases, with 14 bases separating them. CDR1 is SEHNR and CDR2 is FQNEAQ in the germline V gene (reference sequence). The length of the CDR3 is 15 residues. The TCR originated in a woman aged 18-29 years with Graves' hyperthyroidism. This chain joins TRBV7-9 and TRBJ2-3, with D unresolved. The specimen was blood. The DNA for the CDR3 is TGTGCCAGCAGCCCTCGACACGCCCCCACAGATACGCAGTATTTT. Residues: CASSPRHAPTDTQYF.